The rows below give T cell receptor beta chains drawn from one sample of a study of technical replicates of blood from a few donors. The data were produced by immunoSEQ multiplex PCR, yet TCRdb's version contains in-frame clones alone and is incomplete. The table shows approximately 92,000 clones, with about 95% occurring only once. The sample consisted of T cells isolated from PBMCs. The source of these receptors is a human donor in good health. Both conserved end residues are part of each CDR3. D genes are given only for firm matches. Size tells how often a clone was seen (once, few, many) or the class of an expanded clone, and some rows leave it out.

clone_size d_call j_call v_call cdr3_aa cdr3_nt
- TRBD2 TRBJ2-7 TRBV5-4 CASSLTASGPSYEQYF TGTGCCAGCAGCTTGACGGCTAGCGGGCCCTCCTACGAGCAGTACTTC
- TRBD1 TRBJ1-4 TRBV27 CASSLSTGGTTKLFF TGTGCCAGCAGTTTATCGACAGGGGGTACGACAAAACTGTTTTTT
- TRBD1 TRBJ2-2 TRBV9 CASSLGQGPNTGELFF TGTGCCAGCAGCTTGGGACAGGGGCCGAACACCGGGGAGCTGTTTTTT
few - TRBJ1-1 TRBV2 CASIRDLNTEAFF TGTGCCAGCATAAGGGACTTGAACACTGAAGCTTTCTTT
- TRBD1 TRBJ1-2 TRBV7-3 CASSSQGVGGYTF TGTGCCAGCAGCTCTCAGGGGGTTGGAGGCTACACCTTC
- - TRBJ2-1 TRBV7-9 CASSSVEQFF TGTGCCAGCAGCTCGGTTGAGCAGTTCTTC
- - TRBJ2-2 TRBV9 CASSVGGLNTGELFF TGTGCCAGCAGCGTTGGGGGCCTGAACACCGGGGAGCTGTTTTTT
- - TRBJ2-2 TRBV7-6 CASGKREAGELFF TGTGCCAGCGGGAAGAGGGAGGCCGGGGAGCTGTTTTTT
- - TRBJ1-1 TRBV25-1 CASRSFGDAFF TGTGCCAGCAGGTCCTTTGGAGACGCTTTCTTT
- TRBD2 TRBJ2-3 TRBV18 CASSPTSGILDF TGTGCCAGCTCACCCACTAGCGGGATTCTTGATTTT
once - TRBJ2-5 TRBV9 CASSFLGLAKETQYF TGTGCCAGCAGCTTCCTGGGACTTGCTAAAGAGACCCAGTACTTC
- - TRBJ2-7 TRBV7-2 CASSFSSALAYEQYF TGTGCCAGCAGCTTCTCTAGCGCCCTGGCCTACGAGCAGTACTTC
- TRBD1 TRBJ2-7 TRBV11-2 CASSLVGTGSYEQYF TGTGCCAGCAGCTTAGTCGGGACAGGCTCTTACGAGCAGTACTTC
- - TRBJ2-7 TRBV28 CASSRRSYEQYF TGTGCCAGCTCTAGGCGGTCCTACGAGCAGTACTTC
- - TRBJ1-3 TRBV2 CASSAGARNTIYF TGTGCCAGCAGTGCAGGGGCTAGAAACACCATATATTTT
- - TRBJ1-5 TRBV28 CASSPGAYSNQPQHF TGTGCCAGCAGCCCAGGGGCCTATAGCAATCAGCCCCAGCATTTT
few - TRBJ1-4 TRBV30 CAWSVQETGLFF TGTGCCTGGAGTGTACAGGAGACGGGACTGTTTTTT
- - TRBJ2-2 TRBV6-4 CASSDSVQMNTGELFF TGTGCCAGCAGTGACTCGGTACAGATGAACACCGGGGAGCTGTTTTTT
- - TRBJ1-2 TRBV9 CASSVGQGHGYTF TGTGCCAGCAGCGTAGGGCAGGGTCATGGCTACACCTTC
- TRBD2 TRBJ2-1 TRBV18 CAGSGGSIWDNEQFF TGTGCCGGATCTGGCGGGAGCATATGGGACAATGAGCAGTTCTTC
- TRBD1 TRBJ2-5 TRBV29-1 CSVDRDREGETQYF TGCAGCGTTGACCGGGACAGGGAAGGAGAGACCCAGTACTTC
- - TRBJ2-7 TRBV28 CASSLYTGTYEQYF TGTGCCAGCAGTTTATATACGGGAACCTACGAGCAGTACTTC
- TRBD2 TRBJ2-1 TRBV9 CASSVGGLAISYNEQFF TGTGCCAGCAGCGTAGGAGGACTAGCGATCTCCTACAATGAGCAGTTCTTC
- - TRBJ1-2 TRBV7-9 CASSLKPTDYGYTF TGTGCCAGCAGCTTAAAACCGACAGACTATGGCTACACCTTC
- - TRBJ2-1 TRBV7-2 CASSFNRDNEQFF TGTGCCAGCAGCTTCAACAGGGACAATGAGCAGTTCTTC